Each of the 30 T cell receptor beta chains below was sequenced from the same sample in a study of T cells in Graves' hyperthyroidism and ophthalmopathy. Amplified TCR beta CDR3 regions came from RNA transcripts. The primer set for the first-round RT-PCR of the TCR CDR3 was HTBI. TCRdb itself ran the multiplex PCR reads through MiXCR, one entry per CDR3 protein. The sample yields more than 300,000 distinct CDR3 sequences, approximately 18% seen once. The specimen was blood. These receptors originate from a woman younger than 45 with Graves' hyperthyroidism that later progressed to Graves' ophthalmopathy.

This clonotype was counted at least ten times. The chain carries TRBV24-1 and TRBJ2-6, with D perhaps TRBD1 (6 bases). CDR1 KGHDR and CDR2 SFDVKD come from the germline V gene. The V gene lost 4 bases and the J gene lost 2 bases, with 17 bases spanning the gap. CDR3 length equals 18 residues. DNA for the CDR3: TGTGCCACCAGTGACTCCCGACAGGTCGGGGCTGGGGCCAACGTCCTGACTTTC. Amino acid sequence: CATSDSRQVGAGANVLTF.

In this sample, this clonotype turned up a few times. The V call is TRBV27, the J call TRBJ1-4; D is undetermined. The CDR3 totals 16 residues. Germline values: CDR1 MNHEY, CDR2 SMNVEV (reference sequence). V was pared by 3 bases and J by 0 bases, with 11 bases between. CDR3 sequence reads: CASSFSGTTTNEKLFF. The CDR3 DNA follows: TGTGCCAGCAGTTTTTCAGGTACAACAACTAATGAAAAACTGTTTTTT.

This clonotype came up many times. The J gene is TRBJ2-3, the V gene TRBV18; D gene unclear. Between the trimmed V and J ends, which lost 3 bases and 1 base, there was a span of 8 bases. Germline assignment: CDR1 KGHSH and CDR2 LQKENI. This CDR3 region has 14 residues. The CDR3 loop reads CASSPILGTDTQYF. DNA of the CDR3: TGTGCCAGCTCACCCATTTTGGGCACAGATACGCAGTATTTT.

In this sample, this clonotype turned up a few times. The chain employs TRBV20-1 and TRBJ2-3; D is uncertain. This CDR3 is built from 13 residues. CDR1 and CDR2 from the germline V gene are DFQATT and SNEGSKA (reference sequence). V gave up 8 bases and J gave up 0 bases, with 12 bases separating them. CDR3 coding DNA: TGCAGTACCTGGGCCCCGAGCACAGATACGCAGTATTTT. It translates to CSTWAPSTDTQYF.

There are many counts of this clonotype. The chain uses TRBV2 and TRBJ2-7, with 16 bases identical to TRBD2. Per germline, CDR1 SNHLY and CDR2 FYNNEI. This CDR3 contains 15 residues. The V and J ends lost 6 bases and 2 bases, in that order; junction bases with no gene match: 1. The CDR3 DNA reads as TGTGCCAGCAGAGGGACTAGCGGGAGGGCCTACGAGCAGTACTTC. It is translated as CASRGTSGRAYEQYF.

This clonotype turned up a few times. The chain has TRBV12-3 or TRBV12-4 and TRBJ1-2; D unresolved. The CDR3 runs 10 residues. Between the trimmed V and J ends, which lost 3 bases and 14 bases, there was a span of 10 bases. The CDR3 region has the DNA TGTGCCAGCAGTTTGATGAGAAGTACCTTC. Translated: CASSLMRSTF.

In nucleotides, the CDR3 is TGCAGTGCTATCCGACAGGGGGCCTACGAGCAGTACTTC. It yields the protein CSAIRQGAYEQYF. The V call is TRBV20-1, the J call TRBJ2-7, with 9 bases aligning to TRBD1. J was trimmed by 2 bases and V by 4 bases; bases with no gene match: 3. Germline CDR1 and CDR2: DFQATT and SNEGSKA (reference sequence). The length of the CDR3 is 13 residues.

This clonotype was detected a few times. The rearrangement joins TRBV24-1 to TRBJ2-2, with D possibly matching TRBD1 (5 bases). V was shortened by 5 bases and J by 0 bases, with 15 bases between the two germline ends. Germline CDR1 and CDR2: KGHDR and SFDVKD. The length of the CDR3 is 17 residues. As DNA, the CDR3 is TGTGCCACCAGTGGGTTGAGGACAAAAACGAACACCGGGGAGCTGTTTTTT. Translating it yields CATSGLRTKTNTGELFF.

This clonotype was detected ten times or more. The V call is TRBV7-9, the J call TRBJ1-4; D not certain. CDR3 length: 15 amino acids. Germline CDR1 SEHNR, CDR2 FQNEAQ (reference sequence). The V end lost 3 bases, the J end lost 0 bases, and 8 bases lay between the germline ends. This CDR3 is CASSLYETTNEKLFF. CDR3 DNA sequence: TGTGCCAGCAGCTTGTACGAGACAACTAATGAAAAACTGTTTTTT. Using reference TRBV7-9 and TRBJ1-4 for the parts outside the CDR3, the full variable domain is DTGVSQNPRHKITKRGQNVTFRCDPISEHNRLYWYRQTLGQGPEFLTYFQNEAQLEKSRLLSDRFSAERPKGSFSTLEIQRTEQGDSAMYLCASSLYETTNEKLFFGSGTQLSVL.

This clonotype was picked up many times. The chain carries TRBV6-5 and TRBJ2-1; no clear D gene. Germline V lookup: CDR1 MNHEY, CDR2 SVGAGI. This CDR3 is built from 14 residues. The germline V and J ends were trimmed by 0 bases and 9 bases, with 12 bases remaining between them. The CDR3, as DNA: TGTGCCAGCAGTTACTCGAATAGGGCGGCTGAGCAGTTCTTC. This codes for CASSYSNRAAEQFF.

This clonotype appeared many times. The chain carries TRBV28 and TRBJ2-5; 8 bases map to TRBD2. Germline assignment: CDR1 MDHEN and CDR2 SYDVKM. The CDR3 loop spans 15 amino acids. V lost 5 bases and J lost 4; bases outside the gene matches: 9. CDR3 sequence: CASSLRGGRGETQYF. As DNA, the CDR3 is TGTGCCAGCAGTCTCCGGGGGGGGCGAGGAGAGACCCAGTACTTC. Using reference TRBV28 and TRBJ2-5 for the parts outside the CDR3, the full variable domain is DVKVTQSSRYLVKRTGEKVFLECVQDMDHENMFWYRQDPGLGLRLIYFSYDVKMKEKGDIPEGYSVSREKKERFSLILESASTNQTSMYLCASSLRGGRGETQYFGPGTRLLVL.

The chain employs TRBV10-2 and TRBJ2-5; D gene unclear. The V and J ends lost 7 bases and 1 base respectively, with 13 bases between them. CDR3 size: 14 residues. From germline, CDR1 is WSHSY and CDR2 SAAADI. The CDR3 bases are TGCGCCAGCAACCCAATGACAAGCCAAGAGACCCAGTACTTC. This codes for CASNPMTSQETQYF.

This clonotype came up many times. The V gene is TRBV10-2, the J gene TRBJ1-1; TRBD1 matches 8 bases. The ends lost 5 bases at V and 3 bases at J; junction bases unmatched: 5. Looked up from germline, CDR1 is WSHSY and CDR2 is SAAADI. This CDR3 has 14 residues. The CDR3 sequence: CASSPGQGDTEAFF. The CDR3 nucleotides read TGCGCCAGCAGTCCCGGACAGGGCGACACTGAAGCTTTCTTT.

This clonotype was found many times. J is TRBJ2-7 and V is TRBV7-8; no firm D call. V was shortened by 2 bases and J by 2 bases, with 10 bases between the two germline ends. Germline lookup yields CDR1 SGHVS and CDR2 FQNEAQ. This CDR3 spans 14 amino acids. Here the CDR3 DNA reads TGTGCCAGCAGCTTATCGGTAATGCCCTACGAGCAGTACTTC. This translates into CASSLSVMPYEQYF.

This clonotype was detected many times. This chain connects TRBV12-3 or TRBV12-4 to TRBJ2-3, with 8 bases aligning to TRBD2. The CDR3 loop spans 17 amino acids. With V trimmed by 6 bases and J by 3 bases, 14 bases remained unmatched. The CDR3 DNA follows: TGTGCCAGCAGCCCAGGAGTGGCGGGAGGATCGACAGATACGCAGTATTTT. This sequence encodes CASSPGVAGGSTDTQYF.

A few counts support this clonotype. The chain combines TRBV18 with TRBJ1-2; D is unresolved. Trimming cost V 3 bases and J 8 bases, with 16 bases left between them. The CDR3 totals 14 residues. Germline values: CDR1 KGHSH, CDR2 LQKENI. CDR3 protein: CASSPPGGIGGYTF. In nucleotides, the CDR3 is TGTGCCAGCTCACCGCCCGGCGGGATCGGAGGCTACACCTTC.

This clonotype was picked up many times. The chain joins TRBV12-3 or TRBV12-4 to TRBJ1-2; a weak D match, TRBD1 (6 bases). Trimming pared 3 bases from V and 4 bases from J, leaving 12 bases between. This CDR3 comprises 14 residues. DNA of the CDR3: TGTGCCAGCAGTTTGAGGACAGCAAGCTATGGCTACACCTTC. It yields the protein CASSLRTASYGYTF.

The chain couples TRBV20-1 to TRBJ1-6; unclear D gene. This CDR3 is 15 amino acids long. V lost 3 bases, J lost 5 bases, and 14 bases lay in between. The germline V gene encodes CDR1 DFQATT and CDR2 SNEGSKA (reference sequence). CDR3 residues: CSASLINANNSPLHF. Written as DNA, the CDR3 is TGCAGTGCTAGCCTTATAAACGCCAATAATTCACCCCTCCACTTT.

This clonotype has just a few counts. The chain recombines TRBV10-2 with TRBJ2-1; D is perhaps TRBD2 (5 bases). The length of the CDR3 is 15 residues. In germline, CDR1 is WSHSY, CDR2 SAAADI. With 5 bases removed from V and 2 bases from J, the gap between germline ends came to 13 bases. CDR3 amino acids: CASSLAGSTYNEQFF. The CDR3, as DNA: TGCGCCAGCAGTTTGGCGGGCAGTACCTACAATGAGCAGTTCTTC.

The V and J genes are TRBV7-9 and TRBJ2-2; possibly TRBD1 for D (6 bases). Germline V gene sequence: CDR1 SEHNR, CDR2 FQNEAQ (reference sequence). Trimming took 5 bases from V and 2 from J, leaving 12 bases between them. This CDR3 has 15 amino acids. The DNA for the CDR3 is TGTGCCAGCAGCCAACTCAGGGGAAACACCGGGGAGCTGTTTTTT. The encoded protein is CASSQLRGNTGELFF.

This clonotype was seen more than once but under ten times. The chain recombines TRBV6-2 or TRBV6-3 with TRBJ2-7; D might be TRBD2 (5 bases). This CDR3 spans 14 amino acids. Germline V gene sequence: CDR1 MNHEY, CDR2 SVGEGT. Trimming shortened V by 8 bases and J by 3 bases, and 17 bases separated the two germline ends. The CDR3 reads CASGLTLAHYEQYF. CDR3 DNA sequence: TGTGCCAGCGGACTCACTCTTGCCCACTACGAGCAGTACTTC.

This clonotype was seen a handful of times. V is TRBV2 and J is TRBJ1-2; D unresolved. This CDR3 is built from 12 residues. Trimming took off 8 bases at V and 2 bases at J, with 9 bases between the two ends. Germline lookup yields CDR1 SNHLY and CDR2 FYNNEI. Here the CDR3 DNA reads TGTGCCAGCCGGACGAGCAACTATGGCTACACCTTC. It translates to CASRTSNYGYTF.

This clonotype was picked up many times. This chain uses TRBV5-1 with TRBJ2-7, with a possible D match to TRBD1 (6 bases). CDR1 SGHRS and CDR2 YFSETQ come from the germline V gene. V lost 0 bases to trimming and J lost 4 bases, with 14 bases between them. The CDR3 is 15 amino acids. DNA for the CDR3: TGCGCCAGCAGCTTGGAGAGGGGGTATTCGTACGAGCAGTACTTC. Its protein product is CASSLERGYSYEQYF.

This clonotype was seen ten or more times. The chain joins TRBV28 to TRBJ2-1; TRBD1 agrees at 9 bases. Per the germline V gene, CDR1 is MDHEN and CDR2 is SYDVKM. The J segment lost 3 bases and the V segment lost 3 bases, leaving 12 bases of the junction unmatched. The CDR3 sequence is 18 residues long. CDR3 in DNA: TGTGCCAGCAGTTTGACGCTGGGATGGGGACAGGGCTACAATGAGCAGTTCTTC. Its protein is CASSLTLGWGQGYNEQFF.

The J gene is TRBJ2-1, the V gene TRBV7-8; 16 bases fit TRBD2. Germline V CDR1 and CDR2: SGHVS, FQNEAQ. The CDR3 consists of 17 residues. V dropped 5 bases and J dropped 6; count of bases not matched to a gene: 7. CDR3 amino acids: CASSPGTSGGAGNEQFF. CDR3 DNA: TGTGCCAGCAGCCCCGGGACTAGCGGGGGGGCAGGCAATGAGCAGTTCTTC.

This clonotype was counted only a few times. Being one base from a much bigger clone, this may be a read error. V gene TRBV5-1 combines with J gene TRBJ2-5, with 12 positions matching TRBD2. There are 16 residues in the CDR3. Trimming at V came to 0 bases and at J to 3 bases, leaving 3 bases not matched to a gene. CDR1 is SGHRS and CDR2 is YFSETQ in the germline V gene. Here the CDR3 reads CASSLGLAGAEETQYF. The CDR3 coding sequence is TGCGCCAGCAGCTTGGGACTAGCGGGAGCGGAAGAGACCCAGTACTTC.

This clonotype has a handful of counts. The genes are TRBV6-1 and TRBJ2-3; D gene unclear. This CDR3 comprises 16 residues. Germline lookup yields CDR1 MNHNS and CDR2 SASEGT. V was shortened by 8 bases and J by 0 bases, with 18 bases between the two germline ends. CDR3 bases: TGTGCCAGCCGCCTCCCGAAATTTCGGAGCACAGATACGCAGTATTTT. Protein: CASRLPKFRSTDTQYF.

With regard to this clonotype: A much larger clone lies a single base off, so this may be a read error. The V call is TRBV27, the J call TRBJ1-2; 8 nucleotides align to TRBD1. This CDR3 contains 14 residues. Germline trimming cut 2 bases from V and 4 bases from J; bases unmatched to any gene: 3. CDR1 MNHEY and CDR2 SMNVEV come from the germline V gene (reference sequence). CDR3 in amino acids: CASSLPGGGYGYTF. The CDR3 region has the DNA TGTGCCAGCAGTTTACCAGGGGGCGGCTATGGCTACACCTTC.

The rearrangement joins TRBV30 to TRBJ1-2, with TRBD1 matching 8 bases. The CDR3 extends over 13 amino acids. After removal of 2 bases from V and 4 bases from J, the junction contained 3 bases not matched to a gene. From germline, CDR1 is GTSNPN and CDR2 SVGIG (reference sequence). The CDR3 DNA reads as TGTGCCTGGAGTTACAGGGGGATCTATGGCTACACCTTC. This codes for CAWSYRGIYGYTF.

This clonotype has ten or more counts. The DNA of the CDR3 is TGTGCCTGGAGTCGAGGGGAGCGGAGCAATCAGCCCCAGCATTTT. The encoded protein is CAWSRGERSNQPQHF. The J gene is TRBJ1-5, the V gene TRBV30; tentatively, D is TRBD1 (5 bases). Looked up from germline, CDR1 is GTSNPN and CDR2 is SVGIG (reference sequence). V lost 2 bases and J 1 base, leaving 12 bases between the germline ends. This CDR3 comprises 15 residues.